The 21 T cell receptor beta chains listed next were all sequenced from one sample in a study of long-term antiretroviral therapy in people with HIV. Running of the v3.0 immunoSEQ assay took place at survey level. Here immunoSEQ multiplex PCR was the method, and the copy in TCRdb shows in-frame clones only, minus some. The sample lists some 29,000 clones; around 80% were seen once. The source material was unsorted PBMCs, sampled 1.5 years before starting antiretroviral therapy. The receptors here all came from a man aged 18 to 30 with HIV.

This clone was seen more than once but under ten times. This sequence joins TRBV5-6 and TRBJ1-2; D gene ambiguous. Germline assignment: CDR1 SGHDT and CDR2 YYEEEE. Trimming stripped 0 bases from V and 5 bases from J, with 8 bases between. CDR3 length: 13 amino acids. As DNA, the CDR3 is TGTGCCAGCAGCTTGGTAGCCGGGTATGGCTACACCTTC. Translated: CASSLVAGYGYTF.

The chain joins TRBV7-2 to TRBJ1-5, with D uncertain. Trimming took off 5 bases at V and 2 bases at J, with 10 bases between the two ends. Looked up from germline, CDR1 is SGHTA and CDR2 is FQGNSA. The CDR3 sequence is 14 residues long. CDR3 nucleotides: TGTGCCAGCAGCCAATCCCGAGGCAATCAGCCCCAGCATTTT. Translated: CASSQSRGNQPQHF.

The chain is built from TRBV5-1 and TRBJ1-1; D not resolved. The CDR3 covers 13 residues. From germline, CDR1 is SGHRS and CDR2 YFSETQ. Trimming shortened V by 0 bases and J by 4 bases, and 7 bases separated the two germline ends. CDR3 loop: CASSLAAVTEAFF. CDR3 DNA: TGCGCCAGCAGCTTGGCCGCAGTCACTGAAGCTTTCTTT.

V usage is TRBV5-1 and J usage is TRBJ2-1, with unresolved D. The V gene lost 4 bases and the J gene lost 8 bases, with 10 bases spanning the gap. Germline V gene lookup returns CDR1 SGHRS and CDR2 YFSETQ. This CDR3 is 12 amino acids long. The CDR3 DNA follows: TGCGCCAGCAGCAAGGTGATGGATGAGCAGTTCTTC. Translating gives CASSKVMDEQFF.

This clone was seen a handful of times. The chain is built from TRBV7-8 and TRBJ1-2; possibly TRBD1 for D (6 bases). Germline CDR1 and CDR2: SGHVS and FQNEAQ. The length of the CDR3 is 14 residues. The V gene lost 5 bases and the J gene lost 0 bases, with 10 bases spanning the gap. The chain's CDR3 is CASSPRTANYGYTF. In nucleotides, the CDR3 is TGTGCCAGCAGCCCTAGGACAGCTAACTATGGCTACACCTTC.

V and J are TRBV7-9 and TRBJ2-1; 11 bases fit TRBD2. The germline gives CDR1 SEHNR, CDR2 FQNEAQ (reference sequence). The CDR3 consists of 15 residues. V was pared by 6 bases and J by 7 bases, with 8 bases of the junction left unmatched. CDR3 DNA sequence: TGTGCCAGCAGTTTCCCCCCTAGCGGGGGGAATGAGCAGTTCTTC. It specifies CASSFPPSGGNEQFF.

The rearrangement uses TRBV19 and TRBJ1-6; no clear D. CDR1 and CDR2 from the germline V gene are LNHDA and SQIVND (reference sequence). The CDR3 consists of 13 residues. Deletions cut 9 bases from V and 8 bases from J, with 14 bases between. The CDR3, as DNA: TGTGCCAGGTGGGCGAGTACACATTCACCCCTCCACTTT. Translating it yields CARWASTHSPLHF.

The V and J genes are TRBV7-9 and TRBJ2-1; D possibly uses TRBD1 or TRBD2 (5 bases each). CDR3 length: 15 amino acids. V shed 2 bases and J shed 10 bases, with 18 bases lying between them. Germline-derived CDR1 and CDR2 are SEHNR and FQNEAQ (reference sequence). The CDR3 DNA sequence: TGTGCCAGCAGCTTAAGAGGTGGGGGTGGCCGAGAGCAGTTCTTC. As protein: CASSLRGGGGREQFF.

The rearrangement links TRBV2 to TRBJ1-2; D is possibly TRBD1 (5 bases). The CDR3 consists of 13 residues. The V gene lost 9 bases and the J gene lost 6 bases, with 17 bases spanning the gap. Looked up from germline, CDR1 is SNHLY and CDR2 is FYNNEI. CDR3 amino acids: CARAQPQGNGYTF. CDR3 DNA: TGTGCCAGGGCCCAACCCCAGGGTAATGGCTACACCTTC.

This chain's CDR3 is CASSKGTGGEKLFF. In DNA form, the CDR3 reads TGTGCCAGCAGCAAAGGGACAGGGGGCGAAAAACTGTTTTTT. The chain is built from TRBV5-4 and TRBJ1-4; TRBD1 matches at 12 bases. The CDR3 loop spans 14 amino acids. Trimming took 4 bases from V and 8 from J; bases not matched to a gene: 3. Germline V gene sequence: CDR1 SGHNT, CDR2 YYREEE (reference sequence).

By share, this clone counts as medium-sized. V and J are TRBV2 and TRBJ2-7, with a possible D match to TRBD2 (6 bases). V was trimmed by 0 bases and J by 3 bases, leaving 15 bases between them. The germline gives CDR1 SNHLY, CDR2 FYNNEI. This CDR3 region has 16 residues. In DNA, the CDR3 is TGTGCCAGCAGTGAAGCGGGTTCCGGTAGCGGCTACGAGCAGTACTTC. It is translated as CASSEAGSGSGYEQYF.

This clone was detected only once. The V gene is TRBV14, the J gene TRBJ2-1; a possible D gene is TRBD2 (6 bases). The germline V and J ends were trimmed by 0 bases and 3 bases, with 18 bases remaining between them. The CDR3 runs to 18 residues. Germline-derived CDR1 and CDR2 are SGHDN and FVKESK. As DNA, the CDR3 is TGTGCCAGCAGCCAAGAAATCTTGGCGGGACCTTACTACAATGAGCAGTTCTTC. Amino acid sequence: CASSQEILAGPYYNEQFF. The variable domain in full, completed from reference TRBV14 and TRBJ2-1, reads EAGVTQFPSHSVIEKGQTVTLRCDPISGHDNLYWYRRVMGKEIKFLLHFVKESKQDESGMPNNRFLAERTGGTYSTLKVQPAELEDSGVYFCASSQEILAGPYYNEQFFGPGTRLTVL.

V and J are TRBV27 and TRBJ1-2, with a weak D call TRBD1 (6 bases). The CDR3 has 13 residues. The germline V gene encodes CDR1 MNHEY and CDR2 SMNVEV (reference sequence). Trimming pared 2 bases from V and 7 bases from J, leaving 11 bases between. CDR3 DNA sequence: TGTGCCAGCAGTTTAATAGGAGGGGGTGGCTACACCTTC. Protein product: CASSLIGGGGYTF.

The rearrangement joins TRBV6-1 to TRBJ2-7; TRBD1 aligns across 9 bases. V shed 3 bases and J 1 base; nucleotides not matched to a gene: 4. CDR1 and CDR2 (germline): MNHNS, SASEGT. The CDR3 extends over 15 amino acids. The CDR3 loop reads CASSDRQGVSYEQYF. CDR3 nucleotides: TGTGCCAGCAGTGACAGACAGGGGGTATCCTACGAGCAGTACTTC.

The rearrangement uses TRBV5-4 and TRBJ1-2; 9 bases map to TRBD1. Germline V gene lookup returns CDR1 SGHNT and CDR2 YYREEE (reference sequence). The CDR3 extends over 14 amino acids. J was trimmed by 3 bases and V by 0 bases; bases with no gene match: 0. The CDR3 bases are TGTGCCAGCAGCTTGGGACAGGGGGACTATGGCTACACCTTC. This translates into CASSLGQGDYGYTF.

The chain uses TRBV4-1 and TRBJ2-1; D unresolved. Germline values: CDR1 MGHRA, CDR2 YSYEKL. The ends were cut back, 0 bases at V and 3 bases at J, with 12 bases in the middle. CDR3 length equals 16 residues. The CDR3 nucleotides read TGCGCCAGCAGCCAAGACAGCTCCTACCTCTACAATGAGCAGTTCTTC. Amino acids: CASSQDSSYLYNEQFF.

The CDR3: CASSLGQGRSGNTIYF. In DNA, the CDR3 is TGTGCCAGCAGCTTGGGACAGGGCCGATCTGGAAACACCATATATTTT. The chain links TRBV5-6 to TRBJ1-3, with 7 bases matching TRBD1. CDR3 length: 16 residues. CDR1 and CDR2 from the germline V gene are SGHDT and YYEEEE. V lost 0 bases and J lost 1; bases outside the gene matches: 4.

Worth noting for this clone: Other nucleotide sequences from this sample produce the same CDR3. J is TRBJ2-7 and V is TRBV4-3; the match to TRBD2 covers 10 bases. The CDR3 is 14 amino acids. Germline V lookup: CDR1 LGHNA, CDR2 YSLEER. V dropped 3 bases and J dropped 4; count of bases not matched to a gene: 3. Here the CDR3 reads CASSQGLARYEQYF. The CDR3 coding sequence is TGCGCCAGCAGCCAGGGACTAGCGAGATACGAGCAGTACTTC.

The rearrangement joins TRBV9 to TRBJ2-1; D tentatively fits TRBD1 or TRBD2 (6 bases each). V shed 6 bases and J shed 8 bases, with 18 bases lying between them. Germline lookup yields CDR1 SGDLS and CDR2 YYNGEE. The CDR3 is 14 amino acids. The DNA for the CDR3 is TGTGCCAGCAACCCGGGGGCCGACCTCGATGAGCAGTTCTTC. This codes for CASNPGADLDEQFF. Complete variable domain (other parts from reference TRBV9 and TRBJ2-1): DSGVTQTPKHLITATGQRVTLRCSPRSGDLSVYWYQQSLDQGLQFLIQYYNGEERAKGNILERFSAQQFPDLHSELNLSSLELGDSALYFCASNPGADLDEQFFGPGTRLTVL.

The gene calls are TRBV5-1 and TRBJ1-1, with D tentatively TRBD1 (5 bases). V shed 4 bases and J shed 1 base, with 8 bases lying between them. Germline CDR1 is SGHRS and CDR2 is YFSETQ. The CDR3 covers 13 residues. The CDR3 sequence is CASSVDTNTEAFF. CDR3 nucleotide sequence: TGCGCCAGCAGCGTGGACACGAACACTGAAGCTTTCTTT.

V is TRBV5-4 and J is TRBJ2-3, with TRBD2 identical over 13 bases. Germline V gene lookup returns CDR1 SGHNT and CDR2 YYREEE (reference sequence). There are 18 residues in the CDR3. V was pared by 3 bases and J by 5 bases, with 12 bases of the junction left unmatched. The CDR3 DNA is TGTGCCAGCAGCTCCAGTCCTACTAGCGGGGGGGCCGAAGATACGCAGTATTTT. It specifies CASSSSPTSGGAEDTQYF.